Each of the 14 T cell receptor beta chains below was sequenced from the same sample in a study of regulatory T cells in long-lasting Graves disease. Arm-PCR of CDR3 regions and iRepertoire HTBI primers were used to build TCR beta libraries. TCRdb redid the calling of the multiplex PCR reads with MiXCR, one entry per CDR3 protein. The repertoire has around 450,000 distinct CDR3 sequences, 20% to 25% of them found once; the top ten carry 7.1%. Specified time point: persistent/refractory GD, antithyroid drugs over 5 years with positive TRAb. With RNA extracted from PBMCs as input, the TCR library was made. The sequencing here drew on peripheral blood mononuclear cells (PBMCs), taken when the disease was refractory, from a patient treated with antithyroid drugs. The receptor set was obtained from a female donor with Graves disease.

The V and J genes are TRBV6-1 and TRBJ2-1; TRBD1 matches at 10 bases. The CDR3 is made up of 14 amino acids. The germline V gene has CDR1 MNHNS and CDR2 SASEGT. In nucleotides, the CDR3 is TGTCTCAGCCAGGGACAGGGGAGCTACAATGAGCAGTTCTTC. It codes for CLSQGQGSYNEQFF.

This clonotype was counted once. The CDR3: CASSFGTDTHEQYF. DNA for the CDR3: TGTGCCAGCAGTTTTGGGACCGATACCCACGAGCAGTACTTC. The J gene is TRBJ2-7, the V gene TRBV27; D may correspond to TRBD1 or TRBD2 (5 bases each). The CDR3 is 14 residues long. The ends were cut back, 3 bases at V and 5 bases at J, with 14 bases in the middle. Germline loops: CDR1 MNHEY, CDR2 SMNVEV (reference sequence).

V usage is TRBV7-2 and J usage is TRBJ2-3; 9 bases align to TRBD1. V lost 0 bases and J lost 8; bases outside the gene matches: 6. There are 15 residues in the CDR3. From germline, CDR1 is SGHTA and CDR2 FQGNSA. The CDR3 protein is CASSLAGQGIITQYF. CDR3 nucleotides: TGTGCCAGCAGCTTAGCGGGACAGGGCATCATTACGCAGTATTTT.

At least ten counts were recorded for this clonotype. This chain links TRBV2 with TRBJ1-5, with D possibly matching TRBD1 (6 bases). V was trimmed by 5 bases and J by 0 bases, leaving 14 bases between them. CDR1 and CDR2 (germline): SNHLY, FYNNEI. The CDR3 length is 16 residues. This CDR3 reads CASSKYRDSSNQPQHF. The CDR3 DNA reads as TGTGCCAGCAGTAAATACAGGGACTCTAGCAATCAGCCCCAGCATTTT.

This clonotype was recorded many times. This chain uses TRBV28 with TRBJ2-7; D call uncertain. Between the trimmed V and J ends, which lost 6 bases and 3 bases, there was a span of 9 bases. Germline CDR1 reads MDHEN; CDR2 reads SYDVKM. CDR3 length: 12 amino acids. This CDR3 is CASRSLDYEQYF. CDR3 sequence (DNA): TGTGCCAGCAGAAGCCTCGACTACGAGCAGTACTTC.

This chain links TRBV6-5 with TRBJ1-1, with a possible D match to TRBD1 (6 bases). The germline V and J ends were trimmed by 4 bases and 2 bases, with 14 bases remaining between them. The germline V gene has CDR1 MNHEY and CDR2 SVGAGI. The CDR3 length is 15 residues. The CDR3 here is CASSFTWGLNTEAFF. CDR3 bases: TGTGCCAGCAGTTTTACGTGGGGGCTCAACACTGAAGCTTTCTTT.

The chain carries TRBV14 and TRBJ2-3, with 7 bases matching TRBD2. V shed 3 bases, J shed 6 bases, and the junction held 3 bases outside the gene matches. The CDR3 is 13 residues long. Germline assignment: CDR1 SGHDN and CDR2 FVKESK. CDR3: CASSQRETDTQYF. The CDR3 region has the DNA TGTGCCAGCAGCCAGCGGGAGACGGATACGCAGTATTTT.

J is TRBJ2-7 and V is TRBV7-2; a weak D match, TRBD1 (5 bases). The CDR3 runs 15 residues. Per the germline V gene, CDR1 is SGHTA and CDR2 is FQGNSA. Trimming cost V 3 bases and J 1 base, with 13 bases left between them. CDR3 sequence reads: CASSLDDRTSYEQYF. DNA of the CDR3: TGTGCCAGCAGCTTGGATGACAGAACGTCCTACGAGCAGTACTTC. The full variable domain, in which reference TRBV7-2 and TRBJ2-7 provide the parts outside the CDR3, is GAGVSQSPSNKVTEKGKDVELRCDPISGHTALYWYRQSLGQGLEFLIYFQGNSAPDKSGLPSDRFSAERTGGSVSTLTIQRTQQEDSAVYLCASSLDDRTSYEQYFGPGTRLTVT.

The chain has TRBV7-2 and TRBJ2-3; TRBD1 agrees at 8 bases. Trimming removed 1 base from V and 2 bases from J; junction bases left unmatched: 2. This CDR3 has 15 amino acids. The V gene's germline CDR1 is SGHTA and CDR2 FQGNSA. CDR3 residues: CASSLGQGYTDTQYF. The CDR3 nucleotides are TGTGCCAGCAGCTTAGGACAGGGGTACACAGATACGCAGTATTTT.

This clonotype was seen ten or more times. The chain uses TRBV20-1 and TRBJ1-1; 7 positions match TRBD1. Unmatched junction bases numbered 5, after V lost 6 bases and J lost 7 bases. Germline assignment: CDR1 DFQATT and CDR2 SNEGSKA (reference sequence). This CDR3 is built from 11 residues. This CDR3 reads CSARRDSEAFF. CDR3 DNA: TGCAGTGCCCGGAGGGACAGTGAAGCTTTCTTT.

This clonotype was seen only a few times. The V and J genes are TRBV4-2 and TRBJ2-5, with TRBD1 as a possible D gene (6 bases). This CDR3 region has 15 residues. Germline CDR1 and CDR2: LGHNA and YNFKEQ. Deletions cut 4 bases from V and 5 bases from J, with 17 bases between. The CDR3 coding sequence is TGTGCCAGCAGCCCAGGAAGCCAGGGGCAGGAGACCCAGTACTTC. This codes for CASSPGSQGQETQYF.

This clonotype was observed a handful of times. V and J are TRBV7-9 and TRBJ2-5; either TRBD1 or TRBD2 may fit D (5 bases each). The germline V gene has CDR1 SEHNR and CDR2 FQNEAQ (reference sequence). Trimming shortened V by 5 bases and J by 5 bases, and 15 bases separated the two germline ends. The CDR3 totals 14 residues. Written as DNA, the CDR3 is TGTGCCAGCAGCAGGGACCAATCGAGGGAGACCCAGTACTTC. It translates to CASSRDQSRETQYF.

The J gene is TRBJ1-1, the V gene TRBV3-1; D might be TRBD1 (5 bases). CDR1 is LGHDT and CDR2 is YNNKEL in the germline V gene (reference sequence). With 1 base removed from V and 2 bases from J, the gap between germline ends came to 8 bases. The CDR3 covers 14 residues. CDR3 nucleotides: TGTGCCAGCAGCCAAGTTTGGGACAACACTGAAGCTTTCTTT. Translating it yields CASSQVWDNTEAFF.

On this clonotype: A read error may be the cause here, since a much bigger clone is one base away. This rearrangement joins TRBV6-5 to TRBJ2-7, with D perhaps TRBD1 or TRBD2 (5 bases each). The germline V gene has CDR1 MNHEY and CDR2 SVGAGI. The CDR3 runs 14 residues. In nucleotides, the CDR3 is TGTGCCGGCAGTTATGAGGGGCTATCCTACGAGCAGTACTTC. Translated, it gives CAGSYEGLSYEQYF.